A selection of T cell receptor beta chains follows, all from one sample in a study of blood T cell repertoires in COVID-19. TCRdb's table, derived via immunoSEQ multiplex PCR, lists solely in-frame clones and lacks some. The sample records approximately 120,000 clones, 55% to 75% being singletons. Material for sequencing was peripheral blood. All receptors come from a woman in her 70s with acute or convalescent COVID-19. Both conserved end residues are part of each CDR3. A D gene is named only where the DNA matches it firmly. Not all rows give a size; the values are once, few, many and, for expanded clones, a class.

v_call: TRBV5-4; j_call: TRBJ2-7; clone_size: -; d_call: TRBD1; cdr3_nt: TGTGCCAGCAGTTCTACAACCGGGACAGAGCCCTCCTACGAGCAGTACTTC; cdr3_aa: CASSSTTGTEPSYEQYF
v_call: TRBV19; j_call: TRBJ1-1; clone_size: -; d_call: TRBD1; cdr3_nt: TGTGCCAGTAGTTATATCGGGACAGGGGGCACTGAAGCTTTCTTT; cdr3_aa: CASSYIGTGGTEAFF
v_call: TRBV6-1; j_call: TRBJ2-7; clone_size: -; d_call: -; cdr3_nt: TGTGCCAGCAGTGAAGACAGGGCCTTCTACGAGCAGTACTTC; cdr3_aa: CASSEDRAFYEQYF
v_call: TRBV18; j_call: TRBJ2-7; clone_size: once; d_call: TRBD1; cdr3_nt: TGTGCCAGCTCACAGGGACAGGGGTTGTCCGAGCAGTACTTC; cdr3_aa: CASSQGQGLSEQYF
v_call: TRBV18; j_call: TRBJ2-1; clone_size: -; d_call: TRBD1; cdr3_nt: TGTGCCAGCTCACCACGGACAGGGAACTCGTACAATGAGCAGTTCTTC; cdr3_aa: CASSPRTGNSYNEQFF
v_call: TRBV11-2; j_call: TRBJ2-3; clone_size: -; d_call: TRBD2; cdr3_nt: TGTGCCAGCAGCCCTAGCGGGGGGGCTACAGATACGCAGTATTTT; cdr3_aa: CASSPSGGATDTQYF
v_call: TRBV6-5; j_call: TRBJ1-2; clone_size: once; d_call: -; cdr3_nt: TGTGCCAGCAGTTCGGACAGCGTCTATGGCTACACCTTC; cdr3_aa: CASSSDSVYGYTF
v_call: TRBV28; j_call: TRBJ2-7; clone_size: -; d_call: -; cdr3_nt: TGTGCCAGCAGTTTATCGGGGACTGGAATCCCTTACGAGCAGTACTTC; cdr3_aa: CASSLSGTGIPYEQYF
v_call: TRBV7-7; j_call: TRBJ1-2; clone_size: -; d_call: -; cdr3_nt: TGTGCTAGCAGCTCCCTCAGACAGGAGTCTAACTATGGCTACACCTTC; cdr3_aa: CASSSLRQESNYGYTF
v_call: TRBV28; j_call: TRBJ1-4; clone_size: -; d_call: TRBD1; cdr3_nt: TGTGCCAGCAGCACCTCGCAGGGGGCAGGGGAAAAACTGTTTTTT; cdr3_aa: CASSTSQGAGEKLFF
v_call: TRBV10-1; j_call: TRBJ2-2; clone_size: -; d_call: -; cdr3_nt: TGCGCCAGCAGCGCAAGCGAGACCGGGGAGCTGTTTTTT; cdr3_aa: CASSASETGELFF
v_call: TRBV9; j_call: TRBJ1-1; clone_size: -; d_call: TRBD1; cdr3_nt: TGTGCCAGCAGCACCGACAGGGGGAGGAACACTGAAGCTTTCTTT; cdr3_aa: CASSTDRGRNTEAFF
v_call: TRBV10-3; j_call: TRBJ1-5; clone_size: -; d_call: TRBD1; cdr3_nt: TGTGCCATCAGTCGAACGGGACAGAGCAATCAGCCCCAGCATTTT; cdr3_aa: CAISRTGQSNQPQHF
v_call: TRBV5-1; j_call: TRBJ1-6; clone_size: -; d_call: TRBD1; cdr3_nt: TGCGCCAGCAGCGTAGGACAGGGGGCCGTAAGGCATTCACCCCTCCACTTT; cdr3_aa: CASSVGQGAVRHSPLHF
v_call: TRBV10-1; j_call: TRBJ2-7; clone_size: -; d_call: -; cdr3_nt: TGCGCCAGCAGTGAGGCCGGGACAAGCTACGAGCAGTACTTC; cdr3_aa: CASSEAGTSYEQYF
v_call: TRBV7-3; j_call: TRBJ2-1; clone_size: -; d_call: TRBD2; cdr3_nt: TGTGCCAGCAGCTTAAGCGGGAGCTCCTACAATGAGCAGTTCTTC; cdr3_aa: CASSLSGSSYNEQFF
v_call: TRBV6-1; j_call: TRBJ2-7; clone_size: -; d_call: -; cdr3_nt: TGTGCCAGCAGTGATTCCGAGGGAGCCTGGACCTACGAGCAGTACTTC; cdr3_aa: CASSDSEGAWTYEQYF
v_call: TRBV29-1; j_call: TRBJ2-3; clone_size: -; d_call: -; cdr3_nt: TGCAGCGTTGAAGACCTACAGGGTTGGGGCACAGATACGCAGTATTTT; cdr3_aa: CSVEDLQGWGTDTQYF
v_call: TRBV7-2; j_call: TRBJ1-2; clone_size: -; d_call: TRBD1; cdr3_nt: TGTGCCAGCAGCTCCTCAAACAGGGACAGGGGCTATGGCTACACCTTC; cdr3_aa: CASSSSNRDRGYGYTF
v_call: TRBV27; j_call: TRBJ2-7; clone_size: -; d_call: -; cdr3_nt: TGTGCCAGCAGTCCCCTCGACGAGCAGTACTTC; cdr3_aa: CASSPLDEQYF
v_call: TRBV24-1; j_call: TRBJ2-5; clone_size: -; d_call: TRBD1; cdr3_nt: TGTGCCACCAGTGATTTGCGGGACAGGGGCCGGGAGACCCAGTACTTC; cdr3_aa: CATSDLRDRGRETQYF
v_call: TRBV6-6; j_call: TRBJ2-7; clone_size: few; d_call: TRBD1; cdr3_nt: TGTGCCAGCAAGGGACAGCCGTGGGGGTACGAGCAGTACTTC; cdr3_aa: CASKGQPWGYEQYF
v_call: TRBV25-1; j_call: TRBJ2-7; clone_size: -; d_call: TRBD2; cdr3_nt: TGTGCCAGCAGCCCCGTGCGGGAGGTAGGTCTAGCGGACAAGCAGTACTTC; cdr3_aa: CASSPVREVGLADKQYF
v_call: TRBV9; j_call: TRBJ2-2; clone_size: -; d_call: TRBD2; cdr3_nt: TGTGCCAGCAGCGTAGGCCTAGCGGGAGGGCTTACCGGGGAGCTGTTTTTT; cdr3_aa: CASSVGLAGGLTGELFF
v_call: TRBV5-5; j_call: TRBJ2-2; clone_size: -; d_call: -; cdr3_nt: TGTGCCAGCAGCCCAAGGGGAAACACCGGGGAGCTGTTTTTT; cdr3_aa: CASSPRGNTGELFF
v_call: TRBV24-1; j_call: TRBJ1-3; clone_size: -; d_call: -; cdr3_nt: TGTGCTACCTCTATCGGAAACACCATATATTTT; cdr3_aa: CATSIGNTIYF
v_call: TRBV18; j_call: TRBJ2-2; clone_size: -; d_call: -; cdr3_nt: TGTGCCAGCTCACCACCTGGCCAATGGTCCGGGGAGCTGTTTTTT; cdr3_aa: CASSPPGQWSGELFF
v_call: TRBV10-2; j_call: TRBJ2-1; clone_size: -; d_call: TRBD2; cdr3_nt: TGCGCCAGCAACTACGCGGGAGGGTCGGGTGAGCAGTTCTTC; cdr3_aa: CASNYAGGSGEQFF
v_call: TRBV18; j_call: TRBJ1-1; clone_size: -; d_call: TRBD1; cdr3_nt: TGTGCCAGCTCACCACCGGGACAGGGGAGCGCTGAAGCTTTCTTT; cdr3_aa: CASSPPGQGSAEAFF
v_call: TRBV6-6; j_call: TRBJ1-5; clone_size: -; d_call: -; cdr3_nt: TGTGCCAGCAGTTACTCCCTCAATCAGCCCCAGCATTTT; cdr3_aa: CASSYSLNQPQHF
v_call: TRBV19; j_call: TRBJ1-2; clone_size: few; d_call: -; cdr3_nt: TGTGCCAGTAGTACCCCAAGGGGCAGATTTAACTATGGCTACACCTTC; cdr3_aa: CASSTPRGRFNYGYTF
v_call: TRBV18; j_call: TRBJ2-1; clone_size: -; d_call: -; cdr3_nt: TGTGCCAGCTCACCACCGGCGGGGTCGGTGGTTTACAATGAGCAGTTCTTC; cdr3_aa: CASSPPAGSVVYNEQFF
v_call: TRBV6-6; j_call: TRBJ2-7; clone_size: -; d_call: TRBD1; cdr3_nt: TGTGCCAGCAGTTCCGGACAGGGCCTAGGCGAGCAGTACTTC; cdr3_aa: CASSSGQGLGEQYF
v_call: TRBV6-5; j_call: TRBJ1-2; clone_size: few; d_call: -; cdr3_nt: TGTGCCAGCACTCGTCAGGGGAAGGGCTACACCTTC; cdr3_aa: CASTRQGKGYTF
v_call: TRBV5-6; j_call: TRBJ1-2; clone_size: -; d_call: -; cdr3_nt: TGTGCCAGCACCCTGAGAGGGTCCTACACCTTC; cdr3_aa: CASTLRGSYTF
v_call: TRBV6-5; j_call: TRBJ1-6; clone_size: -; d_call: -; cdr3_nt: TGTGCCAGCAGTCACAGGGATTCACCCCTCCACTTT; cdr3_aa: CASSHRDSPLHF
v_call: TRBV7-9; j_call: TRBJ2-4; clone_size: once; d_call: -; cdr3_nt: TGTGCCAGCAGCTTAGCAGTAAGTCCCTCAGACATTCAGTACTTC; cdr3_aa: CASSLAVSPSDIQYF
v_call: TRBV2; j_call: TRBJ1-6; clone_size: few; d_call: -; cdr3_nt: TGTGCCAGCAGGGGACTCCCGGGGTCACCCCTCCACTTT; cdr3_aa: CASRGLPGSPLHF
v_call: TRBV5-1; j_call: TRBJ2-7; clone_size: -; d_call: TRBD2; cdr3_nt: TGCGCCAGCAGCTTGGTAGCGGGGCCCTCCTACGAGCAGTACTTC; cdr3_aa: CASSLVAGPSYEQYF
v_call: TRBV7-9; j_call: TRBJ2-1; clone_size: -; d_call: TRBD2; cdr3_nt: TGTGCCAGCAGAGGACTAGCGGACAATGAGCAGTTCTTC; cdr3_aa: CASRGLADNEQFF
v_call: TRBV6-2/TRBV6-3; j_call: TRBJ2-5; clone_size: -; d_call: TRBD2; cdr3_nt: TGTGCCAGCACTTACTCAACGGGACTAGGGATCCAAGAGACCCAGTACTTC; cdr3_aa: CASTYSTGLGIQETQYF
v_call: TRBV3-1/TRBV3-2; j_call: TRBJ2-5; clone_size: few; d_call: -; cdr3_nt: TGTGCCAGCAGCCAAGCCCTTGGCGGTAGGGAGACCCAGTACTTC; cdr3_aa: CASSQALGGRETQYF
v_call: TRBV29-1; j_call: TRBJ2-5; clone_size: -; d_call: -; cdr3_nt: TGCAGCGTACGGCAGGGAGAGACCCAGTACTTC; cdr3_aa: CSVRQGETQYF
v_call: TRBV2; j_call: TRBJ2-2; clone_size: -; d_call: TRBD2; cdr3_nt: TGTGCCAGCAGGGAATTTGGCGGGGGTAACACCGGGGAGCTGTTTTTT; cdr3_aa: CASREFGGGNTGELFF
v_call: TRBV2; j_call: TRBJ1-5; clone_size: -; d_call: -; cdr3_nt: TGTGCCAGCAGTTCCGGGAAAAGGAGCAATCAGCCCCAGCATTTT; cdr3_aa: CASSSGKRSNQPQHF
v_call: TRBV3-1/TRBV3-2; j_call: TRBJ1-2; clone_size: -; d_call: -; cdr3_nt: TGTGCCAGCAGCCGCGCGGGAATATACACCTTC; cdr3_aa: CASSRAGIYTF
v_call: TRBV6-5; j_call: TRBJ1-1; clone_size: -; d_call: TRBD1; cdr3_nt: TGTGCCAGCAGAGCTGGACAGGTTCCTGAAGCTTTCTTT; cdr3_aa: CASRAGQVPEAFF
v_call: TRBV7-2; j_call: TRBJ1-3; clone_size: many; d_call: -; cdr3_nt: TGTGCCAGCAGCTCCAGGGCGGGAAACACCATATATTTT; cdr3_aa: CASSSRAGNTIYF
v_call: TRBV6-5; j_call: TRBJ2-7; clone_size: -; d_call: TRBD2; cdr3_nt: TGTGCCAGCAGTTTTGCGGGAGGGAGGTCCTACGAGCAGTACTTC; cdr3_aa: CASSFAGGRSYEQYF
v_call: TRBV30; j_call: TRBJ1-4; clone_size: -; d_call: -; cdr3_nt: TGTGCCTGGACCGGGGAAGGGAAAAAACTGTTTTTT; cdr3_aa: CAWTGEGKKLFF
v_call: TRBV11-2; j_call: TRBJ1-2; clone_size: -; d_call: -; cdr3_nt: TGTGCCAGCAGCTTGCCAGGGGCTAACTATGGCTACACCTTC; cdr3_aa: CASSLPGANYGYTF
v_call: TRBV29-1; j_call: TRBJ1-5; clone_size: -; d_call: -; cdr3_nt: TGCAGCGTCGGGGGGGGCTTAGGTCAGCCCCAGCATTTT; cdr3_aa: CSVGGGLGQPQHF
v_call: TRBV27; j_call: TRBJ2-5; clone_size: -; d_call: TRBD1; cdr3_nt: TGTGCCAGCAGCTCGGACAGGGTAGAGACCCAGTACTTC; cdr3_aa: CASSSDRVETQYF
v_call: TRBV11-2; j_call: TRBJ2-1; clone_size: -; d_call: TRBD2; cdr3_nt: TGTGCCAGCAGCCGAACTAGCGGCGGCCACAATGAGCAGTTCTTC; cdr3_aa: CASSRTSGGHNEQFF
v_call: TRBV14; j_call: TRBJ1-2; clone_size: few; d_call: -; cdr3_nt: TGTGCCAGCAGCCAGGGGAGGAACTATGGCTACACCTTC; cdr3_aa: CASSQGRNYGYTF
v_call: TRBV10-3; j_call: TRBJ2-1; clone_size: -; d_call: TRBD2; cdr3_nt: TGTGCCATCAGAGCTAGCGGGGGGGCCCGCAATGAGCAGTTCTTC; cdr3_aa: CAIRASGGARNEQFF
v_call: TRBV27; j_call: TRBJ2-1; clone_size: -; d_call: TRBD1; cdr3_nt: TGTGCCAGCAGGTGGAAGGGACAGGGGTGGAATGAGCAGTTCTTC; cdr3_aa: CASRWKGQGWNEQFF